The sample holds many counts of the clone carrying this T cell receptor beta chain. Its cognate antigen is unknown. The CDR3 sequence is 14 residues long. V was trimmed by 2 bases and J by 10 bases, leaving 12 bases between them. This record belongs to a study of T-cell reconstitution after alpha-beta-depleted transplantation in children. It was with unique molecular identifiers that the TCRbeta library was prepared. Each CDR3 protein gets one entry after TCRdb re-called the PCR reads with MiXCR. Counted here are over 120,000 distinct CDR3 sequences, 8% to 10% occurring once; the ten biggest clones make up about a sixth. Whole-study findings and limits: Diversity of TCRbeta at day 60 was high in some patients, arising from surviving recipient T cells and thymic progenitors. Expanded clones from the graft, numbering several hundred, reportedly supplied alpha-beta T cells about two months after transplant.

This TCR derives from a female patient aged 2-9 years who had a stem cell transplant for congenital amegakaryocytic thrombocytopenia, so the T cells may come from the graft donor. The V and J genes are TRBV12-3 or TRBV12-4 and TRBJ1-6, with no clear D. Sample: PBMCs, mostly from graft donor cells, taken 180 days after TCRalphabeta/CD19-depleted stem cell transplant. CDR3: CASSLRAGPSPLHF. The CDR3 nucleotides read TGTGCCAGCAGTTTACGCGCAGGCCCATCACCCCTCCACTTT.